Listed here is a single TCR beta chain. Germline V gives CDR1 SGHTA, CDR2 FQGNSA. The CDR3 extends over 15 amino acids. V lost 1 base and J 7 bases, leaving 16 bases between the germline ends. Method: immunoSEQ multiplex PCR; TCRdb's copy keeps in-frame clones and lacks some. The sample gives over a million clones, about four fifths of which show up once; under 0.65% is in the top ten. This specimen belongs to a study of shared clonotypes between healthy human individuals. This chain links TRBV7-2 with TRBJ2-5; D could derive from TRBD1 or TRBD2 (5 bases each). The sequence was obtained from a young man in good health. Some clones in this sample may be carry-over from other donors' samples. The material sequenced was memory CD4+ T cells from PBMCs. Subset denoted: CD45RA-negative fraction. CDR3 in DNA: TGTGCCAGCAGCTTAGTTTCAACTGGGGGAACGACCCAGTACTTC. Translating gives CASSLVSTGGTTQYF. Using reference TRBV7-2 and TRBJ2-5 for the parts outside the CDR3, the full variable domain is GAGVSQSPSNKVTEKGKDVELRCDPISGHTALYWYRQSLGQGLEFLIYFQGNSAPDKSGLPSDRFSAERTGGSVSTLTIQRTQQEDSAVYLCASSLVSTGGTTQYFGPGTRLLVL.